The present T cell receptor (beta chain) was sequenced within a study of naive and memory T cell subsets. CD4+ T cell IFNgamma after overnight CMV lysate exposure gave donor CMV status. This clonotype was counted many times. The germline V gene encodes CDR1 MNHEY and CDR2 SMNVEV (reference sequence). The CDR3 is made up of 15 amino acids. Trimming took off 5 bases at V and 2 bases at J, with 10 bases between the two ends. Two oligonucleotides, mixed equimolar, formed the beta constant-region primer covering TRBC1 and TRBC2. TCRdb recomputed calls from the UMI-ligation and nested PCR reads with MiXCR, one row per CDR3 protein. The sample gives approximately 89,000 distinct CDR3 sequences, 7% to 7.5% of which show up once; over 1.5% is in the top ten.

V gene TRBV27 combines with J gene TRBJ2-6; no clear D gene. The specimen sequenced was central memory CD4+ T cells from blood. This TCR derives from a human donor in good health. In DNA, the CDR3 is TGTGCCAGCAGTCCCTCCGGACCTGGGGCCAACGTCCTGACTTTC. Translating it yields CASSPSGPGANVLTF.